The clone carrying this T cell receptor (beta chain) has only one observation. The data were taken from a study of blood T cell repertoires in COVID-19. Study overall: T cells, B-cell-depleted T cells, or PBMCs supplied cDNA or gDNA.

TCRdb's table, derived via immunoSEQ multiplex PCR, lists solely in-frame clones and lacks some. The sample consists of 190,000 or so clones, 87% of them appearing once. Per germline, CDR1 LGHDT and CDR2 YNNKEL (reference sequence). With 0 bases clipped from V and 7 bases from J, the junction kept 10 bases outside the gene matches. The length of the CDR3 is 17 residues. The sequenced sample was peripheral blood. This chain joins TRBV3-1 (or the pseudogene TRBV3-2) and TRBJ2-1, with 9 bases matching TRBD2. The TCR comes from a woman aged 18-29 years who had recovered from COVID-19. The CDR3 nucleotides are TGTGCCAGCAGCCAAGATATGGCGGGAGGGTCCAAGAATGAGCAGTTCTTC. Amino acid sequence: CASSQDMAGGSKNEQFF.